This TCR beta chain was sequenced for a study of T-cell memory formation after mild COVID-19 (dated by TCRdb to the early 2020s). About the investigation overall: TCR sequence clusters from the two donors were found to be largely donor specific. In two donors, T-cell clones that expanded and contracted after mild COVID-19 were followed by sequencing TCRalpha and TCRbeta repertoires longitudinally. The cohort was made up of two young adult volunteers, one female and one male, who were previously healthy. Overall results and qualifications from the work: Whether the second-wave clones peaking on day 37 were SARS-CoV-2 specific was not confirmed. From day 15 to 85, contracting clones showed balanced CD4/CD8 phenotypes, whereas a second wave of clones that expanded from day 15 to 37 leaned towards CD4+. Some responding clones were found in pre-infection memory, which suggests that pre-existing cross-reactive memory T cells took part in the SARS-CoV-2 response. The study included only a couple of mild cases, and larger cohorts that include severe cases with pre-infection samples were judged to be necessary. Contracting CD4+ clones appeared mostly in the CM and EM memory subsets, whereas CD8+ clones were enriched in EMRA.

PBMCs were isolated by Ficoll-Paque density gradient centrifugation. This clonotype was counted a few times. Its cognate antigen has yet to be identified. No per-base quality is available; no much larger clone lies one base away. The CDR3 has 14 amino acids, counting the end cysteine and phenylalanine. The entry retains the CDR3 DNA only, 42 bases that are in frame from base 1. V and J lose 4 bases and 6 bases, and a span of 17 bases separates them. CDR1 and CDR2 are read off the germline V gene as SGHRS and YFSETQ. Instrument on record: Illumina NovaSeq 6000. TCRalpha and TCRbeta cDNA libraries were constructed by 5'RACE with constant-segment primers, with sample barcodes and unique molecular identifiers being introduced. RNA was extracted from every sample with Trizol reagent. The libraries were amplified in two PCR steps, and the second step added a second sample barcode and Illumina TruSeq adapters. The libraries were sequenced on an Illumina NovaSeq using 2 x 150 bp paired-end reads. The authors' pipeline ran thus. With migec v1.2.7, reads were demultiplexed and then collapsed into UMI-guided consensus sequences. Using mixcr v2.1.11, the UMI consensuses were aligned to TRA and TRB V and J templates and assembled into clonotypes. A clonotype was counted as expanded or contracted only if both edgeR and NoisET called the change significant, with noise models trained on biological replicates. edgeR calls used a false discovery rate-adjusted p below 0.01 and a log2 fold-change threshold of 1. As an exploratory analysis of dynamics, PCA with hierarchical clustering was applied to max-normalized trajectories of the 1000 most abundant clonotypes. Each responding clone was given a CD4 or CD8 phenotype based on the CD4+ and CD8+ repertoires, which had been sequenced separately. In-frame beta chains were kept once TCRdb had trimmed the public reads at Q25 with fastp and called clones with MiXCR. Each CDR3 protein gets just one entry, which takes the most common genes and DNA from the rows behind it. Clone size and V and J calls follow TCRdb, not the original study. For this sample the table gives 300,000 to 350,000 distinct CDR3 sequences, of which approximately 19% were detected only once. 21% of the sample is held by the ten biggest clonotypes.

The chain joins TRBV5-1 to TRBJ2-7; the D gene is not confidently resolved. Specimen: PBMCs or a T cell subset sorted from them (not recorded which). This receptor was obtained from a young man who had mild COVID-19 (a few samples of this study predate the infection). The sample titles of this study are shuffled in the database, so cell type and time point are left out; the donor was told from shared clones. CDR3 region: CASSKIGSAVEQYF. The nucleotide sequence reads as follows: TGCGCCAGCAGCAAAATAGGTTCGGCCGTCGAGCAGTACTTC.